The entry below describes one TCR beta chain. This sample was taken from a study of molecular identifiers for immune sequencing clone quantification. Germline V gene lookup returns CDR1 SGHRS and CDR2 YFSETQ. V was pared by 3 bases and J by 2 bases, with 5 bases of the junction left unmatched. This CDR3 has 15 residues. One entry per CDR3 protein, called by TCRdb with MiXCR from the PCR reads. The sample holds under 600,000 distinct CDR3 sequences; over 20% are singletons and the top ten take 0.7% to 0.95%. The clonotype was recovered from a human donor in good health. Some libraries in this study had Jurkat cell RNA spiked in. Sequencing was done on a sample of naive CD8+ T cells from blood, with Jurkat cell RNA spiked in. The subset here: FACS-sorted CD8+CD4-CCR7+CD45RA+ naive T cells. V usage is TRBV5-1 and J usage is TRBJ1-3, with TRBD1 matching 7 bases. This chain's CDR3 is CASSSYGTAGNTIYF. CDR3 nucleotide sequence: TGCGCCAGCAGCTCCTACGGGACAGCTGGAAACACCATATATTTT.